One and the same sample provided the 11 T cell receptor beta chains below, sequenced in a study of graft-versus-host responses after intestinal transplantation. TCRdb's copy holds only in-frame clones and misses some; the assay was immunoSEQ multiplex PCR. The sample lists 100,000 or so clones, more than 85% occurring once. Their recognized antigens are unknown. The material sequenced was unstimulated CD4+ T cells sorted from spleen or lymph node cells, taken before intestinal transplant. The source of these receptors is a human donor who received an intestinal transplant.

The chain combines TRBV7-9 with TRBJ2-7; D remains ambiguous. CDR1 is SEHNR, CDR2 FQNEAQ, per germline (reference sequence). Trimming pared 0 bases from V and 5 bases from J, leaving 8 bases between. This CDR3 region has 13 residues. The DNA for the CDR3 is TGTGCCAGCAGCTTAGCGCGTCTCCACGAGCAGTACTTC. Translated, it gives CASSLARLHEQYF.

This chain links TRBV4-1 with TRBJ2-5; the match to TRBD2 covers 8 bases. CDR3 length: 16 residues. The germline gives CDR1 MGHRA, CDR2 YSYEKL. J was trimmed by 4 bases and V by 4 bases; bases with no gene match: 11. CDR3 sequence (DNA): TGCGCCAGCAGCCCCTCAAGCGGGAGATATATAGAGACCCAGTACTTC. Its translation is CASSPSSGRYIETQYF.

This sequence joins TRBV2 and TRBJ2-1; 9 nucleotides line up with TRBD2. Germline V gene sequence: CDR1 SNHLY, CDR2 FYNNEI. This CDR3 has 16 residues. Trimming at V came to 9 bases and at J to 6 bases, leaving 15 bases not matched to a gene. CDR3 loop: CARTVKLAGIPNEQFF. In DNA form, the CDR3 reads TGTGCCAGGACCGTTAAACTAGCGGGTATTCCCAATGAGCAGTTCTTC.

V is TRBV6-5 and J is TRBJ1-1, with 9 bases that match TRBD1. The trim removed 2 bases at V and 5 bases at J, leaving 3 bases unmatched. The CDR3 is 14 amino acids. CDR1 is MNHEY and CDR2 is SVGAGI in the germline V gene. In DNA form, the CDR3 reads TGTGCCAGCAGTTACGACAGGGGGAAGACTGAAGCTTTCTTT. This codes for CASSYDRGKTEAFF.

The table lists this clone with a count of one. The CDR3 DNA reads as TGTGCCATCAGTGACTCAGGGGTGGAGACCCAGTACTTC. Its translation: CAISDSGVETQYF. The gene calls are TRBV10-3 and TRBJ2-5; D may be TRBD1 (6 bases). Germline V lookup: CDR1 ENHRY, CDR2 SYGVKD. The V end lost 3 bases, the J end lost 5 bases, and 10 bases lay between the germline ends. The CDR3 runs 13 residues.

V gene TRBV27 combines with J gene TRBJ1-1; 7 nucleotides line up with TRBD1. The germline V gene has CDR1 MNHEY and CDR2 SMNVEV (reference sequence). This CDR3 is built from 15 residues. J lost 7 bases, V lost 6 bases, and 14 bases had no gene match. The DNA for the CDR3 is TGTGCCAGCAGCCGTAACAGGGGCTCCGGGGGTGAAGCTTTCTTT. Translated: CASSRNRGSGGEAFF.

The chain recombines TRBV5-1 with TRBJ2-3; the match to TRBD1 covers 7 bases. The germline V gene has CDR1 SGHRS and CDR2 YFSETQ. Trimming cost V 0 bases and J 6 bases; bases outside gene matches: 7. This CDR3 has 15 amino acids. CDR3 protein: CASSLGGGGSDTQYF. The CDR3 DNA reads as TGCGCCAGCAGCTTGGGAGGGGGCGGGTCGGATACGCAGTATTTT.

This clone was detected once. The gene calls are TRBV5-8 and TRBJ2-7; D perhaps matches TRBD2 (5 bases). CDR1 and CDR2 from the germline V gene are SGHTS and YDEGEE. The V and J ends lost 5 bases and 2 bases respectively, with 11 bases between them. The CDR3 runs to 13 residues. The CDR3, as DNA: TGTGCCAGCAGTCTGCGGGCCGCCTACGAGCAGTACTTC. Its translation is CASSLRAAYEQYF.

This chain links TRBV25-1 with TRBJ1-6, with D possibly matching TRBD1 (5 bases). Trimming took 7 bases from V and 5 from J, leaving 12 bases between them. Germline V gene lookup returns CDR1 MGHDK and CDR2 SYGVNS. The CDR3 runs to 14 residues. CDR3 bases: TGTGCCAGCACCCAGGGATTAAATAATTCACCCCTCCACTTT. This codes for CASTQGLNNSPLHF. Supplemented by reference TRBV25-1 and TRBJ1-6, the full variable domain reads EADIYQTPRYLVIGTGKKITLECSQTMGHDKMYWYQQDPGMELHLIHYSYGVNSTEKGDLSSESTVSRIRTEHFPLTLESARPSHTSQYLCASTQGLNNSPLHFGNGTRLTVT.

This clone has just one count. The chain recombines TRBV29-1 with TRBJ1-1, with 9 bases fitting TRBD1. J lost 0 bases, V lost 7 bases, and 3 bases had no gene match. The CDR3 contains 13 residues. Germline V gene sequence: CDR1 SQVTM, CDR2 ANQGSEA. The CDR3 bases are TGCAGCGCCCGACAGGGGGTGAACACTGAAGCTTTCTTT. Amino acid sequence: CSARQGVNTEAFF.

The V gene is TRBV11-1, the J gene TRBJ1-6, with 7 positions matching TRBD1. The germline V gene encodes CDR1 SGHAT and CDR2 FQDESV (reference sequence). J gave up 9 bases and V 5 bases, and 10 bases lay outside the gene matches. The CDR3 contains 15 residues. For the CDR3, the DNA is TGTGCCAGCAGCGACCGCCAAGGGGGCTCTTCACCCCTCCACTTT. This gives the protein CASSDRQGGSSPLHF.